This is a list of T cell receptor beta chains from one sample in a study of blood T cell repertoires in COVID-19. Profiled with immunoSEQ multiplex PCR; TCRdb holds only in-frame clones, not every one. The data contain about 300,000 clones, roughly 86% of them seen just once; the ten biggest clones take up 1% to 1.5%. Sample: peripheral blood. These receptors came from a man in his 70s with acute or convalescent COVID-19. CDR3s include the opening cysteine and the closing phenylalanine or tryptophan. A D gene is named only where the DNA matches it firmly. Rows may omit the clone size; those that give it use once, few, many or a size class.

d_gene: -
v_gene: TRBV12-3/TRBV12-4
abundance: -
j_gene: TRBJ2-1
CDR3aa: CASSEAGKEFF
CDR3nt: TGTGCCAGCAGTGAGGCGGGGAAGGAGTTCTTC

d_gene: -
v_gene: TRBV12-3/TRBV12-4
abundance: -
j_gene: TRBJ2-7
CDR3aa: CASSLLTFEQYF
CDR3nt: TGTGCCAGCAGTTTACTTACTTTCGAGCAGTACTTC

d_gene: -
v_gene: TRBV11-3
abundance: -
j_gene: TRBJ2-1
CDR3aa: CASSLALGSYNEQFF
CDR3nt: TGTGCCAGCAGCTTAGCTCTCGGTTCCTACAATGAGCAGTTCTTC

d_gene: -
v_gene: TRBV5-1
abundance: -
j_gene: TRBJ2-3
CDR3aa: CASSLGGSTDTQYF
CDR3nt: TGCGCCAGCAGCTTGGGGGGCAGCACAGATACGCAGTATTTT

d_gene: -
v_gene: TRBV6-5
abundance: -
j_gene: TRBJ2-2
CDR3aa: CASSYSWQGSKELFF
CDR3nt: TGTGCCAGCAGTTACTCATGGCAGGGTTCGAAGGAGCTGTTTTTT

d_gene: TRBD1
v_gene: TRBV5-1
abundance: -
j_gene: TRBJ2-3
CDR3aa: CASSTRQGPDTQYF
CDR3nt: TGCGCCAGCAGCACTCGACAGGGGCCAGATACGCAGTATTTT

d_gene: -
v_gene: TRBV28
abundance: few
j_gene: TRBJ2-2
CDR3aa: CASKDQGTGELFF
CDR3nt: TGTGCCAGCAAAGATCAGGGGACCGGGGAGCTGTTTTTT

d_gene: TRBD2
v_gene: TRBV3-1/TRBV3-2
abundance: -
j_gene: TRBJ2-4
CDR3aa: CASSKTSGGAGNIQYF
CDR3nt: TGTGCCAGCAGCAAGACTAGCGGGGGGGCTGGAAACATTCAGTACTTC

d_gene: TRBD1
v_gene: TRBV27
abundance: -
j_gene: TRBJ1-2
CDR3aa: CASSLSRGAGYTF
CDR3nt: TGTGCCAGCAGTTTAAGCAGGGGGGCGGGCTACACCTTC

d_gene: -
v_gene: TRBV7-9
abundance: -
j_gene: TRBJ1-2
CDR3aa: CASTSLGRDGGYTF
CDR3nt: TGTGCCAGCACCTCCCTTGGGAGGGATGGAGGCTACACCTTC

d_gene: -
v_gene: TRBV15
abundance: once
j_gene: TRBJ1-2
CDR3aa: CATSRDGQVYGYTF
CDR3nt: TGTGCCACCAGCAGAGATGGGCAGGTCTATGGCTACACCTTC

d_gene: -
v_gene: TRBV28
abundance: few
j_gene: TRBJ1-5
CDR3aa: CASSLRGSNQPQHF
CDR3nt: TGTGCCAGCAGTTTAAGGGGAAGCAATCAGCCCCAGCATTTT

d_gene: -
v_gene: TRBV7-2
abundance: once
j_gene: TRBJ1-5
CDR3aa: CASSLGWAADQPQHF
CDR3nt: TGTGCCAGCAGCTTAGGATGGGCCGCCGATCAGCCCCAGCATTTT

d_gene: -
v_gene: TRBV28
abundance: once
j_gene: TRBJ1-4
CDR3aa: CASSPGIFYEKLFF
CDR3nt: TGTGCCAGCAGCCCCGGGATCTTTTATGAAAAACTGTTTTTT

d_gene: -
v_gene: TRBV7-2
abundance: -
j_gene: TRBJ1-2
CDR3aa: CASSLNAPGYTF
CDR3nt: TGTGCCAGCAGCTTAAATGCGCCTGGCTACACCTTC

d_gene: TRBD1
v_gene: TRBV15
abundance: once
j_gene: TRBJ1-2
CDR3aa: CATSKGQGSSNYGYTF
CDR3nt: TGTGCCACCAGCAAGGGACAGGGATCGTCTAACTATGGCTACACCTTC

d_gene: TRBD2
v_gene: TRBV7-2
abundance: -
j_gene: TRBJ2-2
CDR3aa: CASSSRGLAGNTGELFF
CDR3nt: TGTGCCAGCAGCTCAAGAGGACTAGCGGGGAACACCGGGGAGCTGTTTTTT

d_gene: -
v_gene: TRBV28
abundance: -
j_gene: TRBJ1-5
CDR3aa: CASDRQTNQPQHF
CDR3nt: TGTGCCAGCGACCGACAGACCAATCAGCCCCAGCATTTT

d_gene: TRBD2
v_gene: TRBV28
abundance: -
j_gene: TRBJ2-3
CDR3aa: CASSRRGGSGRGTDTQYF
CDR3nt: TGTGCCAGCAGTCGCCGCGGGGGTAGCGGGAGGGGCACAGATACGCAGTATTTT

d_gene: -
v_gene: TRBV9
abundance: -
j_gene: TRBJ1-2
CDR3aa: CASSFQGSTYGYTF
CDR3nt: TGTGCCAGCAGCTTTCAGGGCAGTACCTATGGCTACACCTTC

d_gene: -
v_gene: TRBV20-1
abundance: -
j_gene: TRBJ1-1
CDR3aa: CSASDAFGLQAFF
CDR3nt: TGCAGTGCTAGTGACGCTTTTGGCCTTCAAGCTTTCTTT

d_gene: TRBD1
v_gene: TRBV5-4
abundance: -
j_gene: TRBJ2-3
CDR3aa: CASSWGTGASTDTQYF
CDR3nt: TGTGCCAGCAGCTGGGGGACAGGGGCTAGCACAGATACGCAGTATTTT

d_gene: TRBD2
v_gene: TRBV11-2
abundance: -
j_gene: TRBJ2-1
CDR3aa: CASKKGLAGVVEQFF
CDR3nt: TGTGCCAGCAAAAAGGGACTAGCGGGAGTAGTTGAGCAGTTCTTC

d_gene: -
v_gene: TRBV28
abundance: once
j_gene: TRBJ1-5
CDR3aa: CASSFPTLISRPQHF
CDR3nt: TGTGCCAGCAGTTTCCCTACCCTCATTAGTAGGCCCCAGCATTTT

d_gene: TRBD1
v_gene: TRBV6-2/TRBV6-3
abundance: -
j_gene: TRBJ2-5
CDR3aa: CASSRQGARAETQYF
CDR3nt: TGTGCCAGCAGCCGACAGGGGGCGCGGGCGGAGACCCAGTACTTC

d_gene: TRBD1
v_gene: TRBV28
abundance: once
j_gene: TRBJ1-2
CDR3aa: CASSPGQPHRDGYTF
CDR3nt: TGTGCCAGCAGTCCGGGACAGCCCCACAGGGATGGCTACACCTTC

d_gene: -
v_gene: TRBV2
abundance: -
j_gene: TRBJ1-5
CDR3aa: CASSGTGGQPQHF
CDR3nt: TGTGCCAGCAGTGGAACAGGCGGTCAGCCCCAGCATTTT

d_gene: TRBD1
v_gene: TRBV28
abundance: -
j_gene: TRBJ2-6
CDR3aa: CASKGQSSGANVLTF
CDR3nt: TGTGCCAGCAAGGGACAGAGCTCTGGGGCCAACGTCCTGACTTTC

d_gene: TRBD1
v_gene: TRBV5-1
abundance: -
j_gene: TRBJ1-4
CDR3aa: CASSLGTGSRGEKLFF
CDR3nt: TGCGCCAGCAGCCTCGGGACAGGGAGTCGTGGTGAAAAACTGTTTTTT

d_gene: -
v_gene: TRBV6-2/TRBV6-3
abundance: -
j_gene: TRBJ1-2
CDR3aa: CASSSQMGSGYTF
CDR3nt: TGTGCCAGCAGTTCTCAGATGGGGAGTGGCTACACCTTC

d_gene: TRBD1
v_gene: TRBV9
abundance: -
j_gene: TRBJ2-3
CDR3aa: CASSVEMGQSLDTQYF
CDR3nt: TGTGCCAGCAGCGTCGAGATGGGACAGTCCTTAGATACGCAGTATTTT

d_gene: TRBD1
v_gene: TRBV6-5
abundance: once
j_gene: TRBJ1-5
CDR3aa: CASRYGTGVGSQPQHF
CDR3nt: TGTGCCAGCAGATACGGGACAGGGGTAGGGAGTCAGCCCCAGCATTTT

d_gene: TRBD2
v_gene: TRBV6-5
abundance: -
j_gene: TRBJ2-5
CDR3aa: CATRREGDKETQYF
CDR3nt: TGTGCCACTCGCCGGGAGGGGGATAAAGAGACCCAGTACTTC

d_gene: TRBD2
v_gene: TRBV5-4
abundance: -
j_gene: TRBJ2-5
CDR3aa: CASSFGTSGFQETQYF
CDR3nt: TGTGCCAGCAGTTTCGGGACTAGCGGATTCCAAGAGACCCAGTACTTC

d_gene: TRBD1
v_gene: TRBV5-5
abundance: -
j_gene: TRBJ1-4
CDR3aa: CASSSSDRDTGKLFF
CDR3nt: TGTGCCAGCAGCTCGTCAGACAGGGATACTGGAAAACTGTTTTTT

d_gene: -
v_gene: TRBV7-9
abundance: few
j_gene: TRBJ2-1
CDR3aa: CASSLGGVSEQFF
CDR3nt: TGTGCCAGCAGCTTAGGGGGGGTCAGCGAGCAGTTCTTC

d_gene: -
v_gene: TRBV5-1
abundance: -
j_gene: TRBJ2-2
CDR3aa: CASSSQGQEEELFF
CDR3nt: TGCGCCAGCAGTAGCCAGGGGCAAGAAGAGGAGCTGTTTTTT

d_gene: -
v_gene: TRBV7-3
abundance: -
j_gene: TRBJ1-1
CDR3aa: CASSLLVHTEAFF
CDR3nt: TGTGCCAGCAGCTTATTAGTTCACACTGAAGCTTTCTTT

d_gene: TRBD1
v_gene: TRBV15
abundance: -
j_gene: TRBJ2-1
CDR3aa: CATSRDSSTGLSWGWFF
CDR3nt: TGTGCCACCAGCAGAGATAGTTCGACAGGGCTTTCTTGGGGCTGGTTCTTC

d_gene: TRBD1
v_gene: TRBV19
abundance: -
j_gene: TRBJ2-1
CDR3aa: CASRNYPGGAANEQFF
CDR3nt: TGTGCCAGTAGGAATTACCCAGGGGGCGCGGCCAATGAGCAGTTCTTC

d_gene: -
v_gene: TRBV7-2
abundance: -
j_gene: TRBJ1-1
CDR3aa: CASSLRTGTSEAFF
CDR3nt: TGTGCCAGCAGCTTACGAACCGGGACATCTGAAGCTTTCTTT

d_gene: -
v_gene: TRBV19
abundance: -
j_gene: TRBJ2-3
CDR3aa: CASSTGGDTQYF
CDR3nt: TGTGCCAGTAGCACCGGAGGAGATACGCAGTATTTT

d_gene: -
v_gene: TRBV2
abundance: -
j_gene: TRBJ1-1
CDR3aa: CASSARGDTEAFF
CDR3nt: TGTGCCAGCAGTGCGCGGGGTGATACTGAAGCTTTCTTT

d_gene: -
v_gene: TRBV5-1
abundance: -
j_gene: TRBJ1-1
CDR3aa: CASSLEKGVDTEAFF
CDR3nt: TGCGCCAGCAGCTTGGAGAAAGGGGTGGACACTGAAGCTTTCTTT

d_gene: -
v_gene: TRBV27
abundance: -
j_gene: TRBJ1-1
CDR3aa: CASRRAQMNTEAFF
CDR3nt: TGTGCCAGCAGGAGGGCGCAGATGAACACTGAAGCTTTCTTT

d_gene: -
v_gene: TRBV7-8
abundance: -
j_gene: TRBJ1-4
CDR3aa: CASSFLTSRNEKLFF
CDR3nt: TGTGCCAGCAGCTTTCTCACTTCCCGGAATGAAAAACTGTTTTTT

d_gene: -
v_gene: TRBV19
abundance: -
j_gene: TRBJ2-7
CDR3aa: CASSIFSSYEQYF
CDR3nt: TGTGCCAGTAGTATATTTAGCTCCTACGAGCAGTACTTC

d_gene: TRBD2
v_gene: TRBV6-5
abundance: -
j_gene: TRBJ2-3
CDR3aa: CASRGRLAGDYTQYF
CDR3nt: TGTGCCAGCAGGGGGAGACTAGCGGGAGATTATACGCAGTATTTT

d_gene: -
v_gene: TRBV10-3
abundance: -
j_gene: TRBJ1-3
CDR3aa: CAISREGNTIYF
CDR3nt: TGTGCCATCAGCAGGGAAGGAAACACCATATATTTT

d_gene: -
v_gene: TRBV6-2/TRBV6-3
abundance: -
j_gene: TRBJ2-1
CDR3aa: CASSTSHREKQFF
CDR3nt: TGTGCCAGCAGTACAAGTCACAGGGAGAAGCAGTTCTTC

d_gene: TRBD1
v_gene: TRBV4-1
abundance: -
j_gene: TRBJ2-7
CDR3aa: CASSLDRGRREQYF
CDR3nt: TGCGCCAGCAGCCTAGACAGGGGGCGCCGCGAGCAGTACTTC

d_gene: -
v_gene: TRBV7-9
abundance: -
j_gene: TRBJ1-2
CDR3aa: CASSLALDGYGYTF
CDR3nt: TGTGCCAGCAGCTTAGCGCTCGACGGGTATGGCTACACCTTC

d_gene: -
v_gene: TRBV10-2
abundance: -
j_gene: TRBJ2-2
CDR3aa: CASRSTGELFF
CDR3nt: TGCGCCAGCAGGAGCACCGGGGAGCTGTTTTTT

d_gene: TRBD2
v_gene: TRBV28
abundance: few
j_gene: TRBJ2-1
CDR3aa: CASSTMGLAGTLSYNEQFF
CDR3nt: TGTGCCAGCAGTACCATGGGACTAGCGGGCACCCTCTCCTACAATGAGCAGTTCTTC